Sequencing of this T cell receptor (beta chain) was carried out in a study of graft-versus-host responses after intestinal transplantation. Background on the study: Multivisceral, liver-intestinal, or isolated intestinal transplants were given to recipients. The study gave all recipients anti-thymocyte globulin induction, then tacrolimus and steroids for 2 to 3 years. Study-wide results and limits: Recipient marrow harbored GvH clones, some of which surfaced first in ileum or blood. Patients who carried graft-donor T cell macrochimerism also had high graft-versus-host to host-versus-graft clonal ratios in their allografts.

V lost 1 base and J 1 base, leaving 7 bases between the germline ends. The CDR3 loop spans 15 amino acids. Germline V CDR1 and CDR2: MNHEY, SVGAGI. Using immunoSEQ multiplex PCR, the repertoire was profiled, and TCRdb retains in-frame clones only, with some absent. Seen here are tens of thousands of clones, 84% observed once, and the top ten hold 0.39%. In the case of this clone: No antigen is known for it.

V is TRBV6-5 and J is TRBJ2-2, with D possibly being TRBD2 (6 bases). The sample in question was unstimulated CD4+ T cells sorted from spleen or lymph node cells, obtained before transplant. This sequence originates from a human donor who was the organ donor for an intestinal transplant. The CDR3 sequence is CASSYLRGNTGELFF. As DNA, the CDR3 is TGTGCCAGCAGTTACTTGCGGGGGAACACCGGGGAGCTGTTTTTT.